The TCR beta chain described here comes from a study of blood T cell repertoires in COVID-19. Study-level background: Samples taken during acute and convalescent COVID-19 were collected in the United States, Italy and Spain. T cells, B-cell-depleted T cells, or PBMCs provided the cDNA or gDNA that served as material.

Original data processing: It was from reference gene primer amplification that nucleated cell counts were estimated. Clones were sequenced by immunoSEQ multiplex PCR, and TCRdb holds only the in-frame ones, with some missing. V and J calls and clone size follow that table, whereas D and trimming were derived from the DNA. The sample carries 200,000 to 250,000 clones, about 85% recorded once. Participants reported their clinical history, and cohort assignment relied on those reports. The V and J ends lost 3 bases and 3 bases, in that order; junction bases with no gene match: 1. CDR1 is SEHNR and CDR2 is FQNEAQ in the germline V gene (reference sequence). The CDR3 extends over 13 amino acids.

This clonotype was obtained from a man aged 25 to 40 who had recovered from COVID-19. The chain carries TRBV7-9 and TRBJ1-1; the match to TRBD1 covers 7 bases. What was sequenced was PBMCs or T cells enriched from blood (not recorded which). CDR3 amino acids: CASSFTGDTEAFF. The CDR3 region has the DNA TGTGCCAGCAGCTTCACAGGGGACACTGAAGCTTTCTTT.